What follows is one T cell receptor (beta chain) and its context. CDR3 size: 12 residues. Trimming took off 2 bases at V and 7 bases at J, with 5 bases between the two ends. Germline V gene lookup returns CDR1 LGHDT and CDR2 YNNKEL (reference sequence). The data were taken from a study of CD8 T cells in Susac syndrome. Random hexamers were used to reverse transcribe an amount of about 0.5 to 1 ug RNA. Multiplex PCR with immunoSEQ amplified the TCR beta CDR3 across 54 Vbeta and 13 Jbeta. From the immunoSEQ multiplex PCR reads, TCRdb called clonotypes with MiXCR, one entry per CDR3 protein. The data hold 180,000 or so distinct CDR3 sequences, with roughly 96% observed a single time.

The origin of this receptor is a human donor with multiple sclerosis. Sequenced: CD4+ T cells from PBMCs. J is TRBJ2-2 and V is TRBV3-1; D gene unclear. This CDR3 reads CASSQYIGELFF. CDR3 DNA sequence: TGTGCCAGCAGCCAATATATCGGGGAGCTGTTTTTT.